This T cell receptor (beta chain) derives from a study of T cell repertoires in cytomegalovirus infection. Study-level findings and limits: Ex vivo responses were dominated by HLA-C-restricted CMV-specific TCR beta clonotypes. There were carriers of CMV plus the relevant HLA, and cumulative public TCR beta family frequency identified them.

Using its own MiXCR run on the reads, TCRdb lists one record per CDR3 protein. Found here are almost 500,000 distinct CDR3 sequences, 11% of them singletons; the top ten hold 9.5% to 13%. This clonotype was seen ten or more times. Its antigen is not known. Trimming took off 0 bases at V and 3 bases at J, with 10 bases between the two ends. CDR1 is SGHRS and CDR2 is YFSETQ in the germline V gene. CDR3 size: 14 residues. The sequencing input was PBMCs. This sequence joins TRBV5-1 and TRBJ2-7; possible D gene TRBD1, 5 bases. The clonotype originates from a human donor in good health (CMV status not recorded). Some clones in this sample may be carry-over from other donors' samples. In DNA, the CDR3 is TGCGCCAGCAGCTTGGAACAGGCTGTCTACGAGCAGTACTTC. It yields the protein CASSLEQAVYEQYF.